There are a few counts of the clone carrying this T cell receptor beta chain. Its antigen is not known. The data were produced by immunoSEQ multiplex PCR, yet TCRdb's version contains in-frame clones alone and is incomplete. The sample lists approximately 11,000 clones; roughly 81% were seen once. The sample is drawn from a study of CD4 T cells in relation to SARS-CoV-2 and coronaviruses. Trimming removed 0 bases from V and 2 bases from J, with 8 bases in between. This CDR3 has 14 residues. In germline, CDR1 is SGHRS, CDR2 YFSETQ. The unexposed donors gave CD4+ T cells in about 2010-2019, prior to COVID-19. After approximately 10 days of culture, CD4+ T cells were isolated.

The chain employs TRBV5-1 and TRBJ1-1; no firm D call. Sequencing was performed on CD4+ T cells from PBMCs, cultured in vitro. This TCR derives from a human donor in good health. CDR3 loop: CASSLGNYNTEAFF. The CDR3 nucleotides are TGCGCCAGCAGCTTGGGGAATTACAACACTGAAGCTTTCTTT.